This T cell receptor (beta chain) was identified during a study of cytomegalovirus exposure and HLA in healthy donors. Whole-study findings and limits: Using a false discovery rate of 0.05, a later analysis showed that approximately 16,000 TCR beta sequences were associated with HLA alleles. Earlier analysis looked at TCR beta V segments, and most were productive about 90% or about 30% of the time. A later analysis by the authors found several of the most significant clusters apparently linked to common viral pathogens.

Comments on this clone: Its specificity is unknown.

CDR1 SGHAT and CDR2 FQNNGV come from the germline V gene. The V segment lost 5 bases and the J segment 5 bases; nucleotides outside the gene matches: 9. There are 15 residues in the CDR3. PCR employed 60 Vbeta and 13 Jbeta primers. Assay used: immunoSEQ multiplex PCR; TCRdb lists only in-frame clones, some missing. The sample totals about 110,000 clones. This sequence originates from a man aged 40-49 years in good health and CMV-seropositive. Sequenced material: PBMCs. V is TRBV11-2 and J is TRBJ2-7; 10 nucleotides line up with TRBD1. Written as DNA, the CDR3 is TGTGCCAGCAGCCCAGGGACAGGGGATATGAACGAGCAGTACTTC. Its protein is CASSPGTGDMNEQYF.